The 9 T cell receptor beta chains presented below share a single source sample, sequenced in a study of blood T cell repertoires in COVID-19. Assay: immunoSEQ multiplex PCR; the TCRdb copy retains only in-frame clones and omits some. The table has 140,000 to 150,000 clones, 70% to 85% seen once. The sequencing sample was made of peripheral blood. The receptors derive from a man in his fifties or sixties with active or convalescent COVID-19.

This rearrangement joins TRBV11-2 to TRBJ1-6; D is unresolved. The V end was cut by 1 base, the J end by 8 bases, with 6 bases between. Germline values: CDR1 SGHAT, CDR2 FQNNGV. This CDR3 contains 13 residues. The CDR3 loop is CASSLGGDSPLHF. For the CDR3, the DNA is TGTGCCAGCAGCTTAGGAGGCGATTCACCCCTCCACTTT.

The V and J genes are TRBV7-9 and TRBJ1-1; 9 nucleotides line up with TRBD1. Germline V lookup: CDR1 SEHNR, CDR2 FQNEAQ (reference sequence). The CDR3 contains 15 residues. Unmatched junction bases numbered 11, after V lost 5 bases and J lost 7 bases. The CDR3 bases are TGTGCCAGCAGCCGCCCCGACAGGGGGTACGATGAAGCTTTCTTT. As protein: CASSRPDRGYDEAFF. Supplemented by reference TRBV7-9 and TRBJ1-1, the full variable domain reads DTGVSQNPRHKITKRGQNVTFRCDPISEHNRLYWYRQTLGQGPEFLTYFQNEAQLEKSRLLSDRFSAERPKGSFSTLEIQRTEQGDSAMYLCASSRPDRGYDEAFFGQGTRLTVV.

This clone was recorded once. V and J are TRBV3-1 (or the pseudogene TRBV3-2) and TRBJ1-1; 8 bases match TRBD1. V lost 6 bases to trimming and J lost 1 base; unmatched junction nucleotides: 1. Germline V gives CDR1 LGHDT, CDR2 YNNKEL (reference sequence). The CDR3 has 13 residues. Written as DNA, the CDR3 is TGTGCCAGCAGGGGGACAGGGAACACTGAAGCTTTCTTT. It yields the protein CASRGTGNTEAFF.

This rearrangement joins TRBV24-1 to TRBJ2-2; 8 bases line up with TRBD1. The CDR3 has 15 amino acids. Losses at the gene ends were 7 bases for V and 5 bases for J; bases not matched to a gene: 8. CDR1 and CDR2 from the germline V gene are KGHDR and SFDVKD. CDR3 sequence reads: CATRPGQGDTGELFF. The DNA of the CDR3 is TGTGCCACCAGGCCCGGACAGGGTGATACCGGGGAGCTGTTTTTT.

This chain uses TRBV7-2 with TRBJ2-1; D not resolved. Deletions cut 0 bases from V and 5 bases from J, with 5 bases between. This CDR3 has 13 residues. CDR1 and CDR2 from the germline V gene are SGHTA and FQGNSA. In nucleotides, the CDR3 is TGTGCCAGCAGCTTAGCACACAACAATGAGCAGTTCTTC. Its protein is CASSLAHNNEQFF.

The chain combines TRBV5-8 with TRBJ2-7, with 10 nucleotides matching TRBD2. CDR1 is SGHTS, CDR2 YDEGEE, per germline. CDR3 length: 15 amino acids. Losses at the gene ends were 2 bases for V and 4 bases for J; bases not matched to a gene: 6. The CDR3 is CASSLAGGYLYEQYV. The CDR3 DNA reads TGTGCCAGCAGCTTAGCGGGAGGGTATCTTTACGAGCAGTACGTC.

This chain uses TRBV7-6 with TRBJ1-1; 7 bases align to TRBD1. The CDR3 is 17 amino acids. Germline V gives CDR1 SGHVS, CDR2 FNYEAQ. V shed 2 bases, J shed 0 bases, and the junction held 9 bases outside the gene matches. CDR3 loop: CASSLRLATGLNTEAFF. Written as DNA, the CDR3 is TGTGCCAGCAGCTTACGTCTCGCGACAGGGCTGAACACTGAAGCTTTCTTT. Together with reference TRBV7-6 and TRBJ1-1, the CDR3 gives the full variable domain: GAGVSQSPRYKVTKRGQDVALRCDPISGHVSLYWYRQALGQGPEFLTYFNYEAQQDKSGLPNDRFSAERPEGSISTLTIQRTEQRDSAMYRCASSLRLATGLNTEAFFGQGTRLTVV.

The rearrangement links TRBV7-9 to TRBJ1-1; D is undetermined. The V end lost 5 bases, the J end lost 4 bases, and 20 bases lay between the germline ends. The CDR3 is 16 residues long. CDR1 SEHNR and CDR2 FQNEAQ come from the germline V gene (reference sequence). The CDR3 loop reads CASSLPTGGGGTEAFF. CDR3 DNA: TGTGCCAGCAGCCTCCCGACGGGAGGAGGAGGCACTGAAGCTTTCTTT.

The chain couples TRBV6-6 to TRBJ1-4, with 9 bases matching TRBD1. Germline CDR1 is MNHNY and CDR2 is SVGAGI (reference sequence). The length of the CDR3 is 16 residues. The junction had 8 bases not matched to a gene; V was cut back by 5 bases and J by 4 bases. The CDR3 region has the DNA TGTGCCAGCAGTCGACAGGGACAGGGCTATAATGAAAAACTGTTTTTT. Translated: CASSRQGQGYNEKLFF.